Following are 12 T cell receptor beta chains from one sample sequenced in a study of breast tumors, draining lymph nodes, adjacent tissues. Axillary draining lymph nodes of breast cancer patients supplied the node samples. TCRdb independently ran MiXCR on the multiplex PCR reads; one entry per CDR3 protein. This table holds about 180,000 distinct CDR3 sequences, around 35% found once. Material: axillary lymph node tissue. The receptors were sampled from a female donor with breast cancer. Some clones in this sample may be carry-over from other donors' samples.

J is TRBJ2-5 and V is TRBV7-3; D is possibly TRBD1 (7 bases). This CDR3 contains 15 residues. Germline V gives CDR1 SGHTA, CDR2 FQGTGA. Trimming removed 1 base at V and 2 bases at J, with 11 bases between. The CDR3 nucleotides read TGTGCCAGCAGCTTAAGGGCAGGGGGGCAAGAGACCCAGTACTTC. Its translation is CASSLRAGGQETQYF.

This clonotype was recorded many times. The chain has TRBV6-5 and TRBJ1-2; maybe TRBD1 (5 bases). The CDR3 sequence is 12 residues long. V lost 5 bases, J lost 11 bases, and 15 bases lay in between. The germline V gene encodes CDR1 MNHEY and CDR2 SVGAGI. CDR3 nucleotides: TGTGCCAGCAGTCCTCGGGGGGGGAGGTACACCTTC. It encodes CASSPRGGRYTF.

About this clonotype itself: A read error may be the cause here, since a much bigger clone is one base away. The CDR3 loop is CSAGVWTSGPYNGQFF. In nucleotides, the CDR3 is TGCAGTGCCGGAGTGTGGACTAGCGGACCCTACAATGGGCAGTTCTTC. The chain recombines TRBV20-1 with TRBJ2-1, with TRBD2 matching 10 bases. The CDR3 loop spans 16 amino acids. CDR1 and CDR2 from the germline V gene are DFQATT and SNEGSKA (reference sequence).

This clonotype was seen repeatedly, ten times or more. The chain combines TRBV20-1 with TRBJ1-5; no reliable D call. The CDR3 is made up of 13 amino acids. Deletions cut 3 bases from V and 4 bases from J, with 10 bases between. Looked up from germline, CDR1 is DFQATT and CDR2 is SNEGSKA (reference sequence). The CDR3 here is CSASRRINQPQHF. The DNA of the CDR3 is TGCAGTGCTAGCCGACGGATTAATCAGCCCCAGCATTTT.

At least ten counts were recorded for this clonotype. The V call is TRBV7-9, the J call TRBJ2-5; TRBD1 aligns across 7 bases. CDR1 and CDR2 (germline): SEHNR, FQNEAQ (reference sequence). The CDR3 is made up of 13 amino acids. The ends lost 5 bases at V and 4 bases at J; junction bases unmatched: 4. CDR3 DNA: TGTGCCAGCAGCCAACAGGGGAGAGAGACCCAGTACTTC. It codes for CASSQQGRETQYF.

This clonotype showed up just a few times. The CDR3 loop is CSASKAYPYEQYF. The CDR3 DNA reads as TGCAGTGCCTCCAAAGCGTACCCCTACGAGCAGTACTTC. V usage is TRBV20-1 and J usage is TRBJ2-7; D is undetermined. Germline V CDR1 and CDR2: DFQATT, SNEGSKA (reference sequence). This CDR3 contains 13 residues. Between the trimmed V and J ends, which lost 6 bases and 2 bases, there was a span of 14 bases.

This clonotype has at least ten counts. The chain couples TRBV5-1 to TRBJ2-3; D possibly uses TRBD1 or TRBD2 (5 bases each). Between the trimmed V and J ends, which lost 4 bases and 1 base, there was a span of 13 bases. The germline CDR1 and CDR2 sequences are SGHRS and YFSETQ. This CDR3 has 15 residues. CDR3 coding DNA: TGCGCCAGCAGCAGGGACCCACTTGGCACAGATACGCAGTATTTT. Amino acids: CASSRDPLGTDTQYF.

This clonotype was detected many times. V gene TRBV4-1 combines with J gene TRBJ2-2; the match to TRBD2 covers 10 bases. After removal of 3 bases from V and 9 bases from J, the junction contained 13 bases not matched to a gene. The V gene's germline CDR1 is MGHRA and CDR2 YSYEKL. This CDR3 region has 17 residues. DNA of the CDR3: TGCGCCAGCAGCCACCTATTAGCGGGGGGCCCCCTCAGGGAGCTGTTTTTT. Translation gives CASSHLLAGGPLRELFF.

This clonotype occurred many times. The chain has TRBV5-8 and TRBJ2-7, with 8 bases lining up with TRBD1. V was pared by 3 bases and J by 2 bases, with 7 bases of the junction left unmatched. Per the germline V gene, CDR1 is SGHTS and CDR2 is YDEGEE. The CDR3 has 15 residues. DNA for the CDR3: TGTGCCAGCAGCTCCTCAGGGGGCATCGCCTACGAGCAGTACTTC. This codes for CASSSSGGIAYEQYF.

The V gene is TRBV10-1, the J gene TRBJ2-1; TRBD2 is a possible D gene (6 bases). V was shortened by 6 bases and J by 0 bases, with 15 bases between the two germline ends. This CDR3 has 16 amino acids. Germline assignment: CDR1 WNHNN and CDR2 SYGVQD (reference sequence). The CDR3: CASSVRDSSSYNEQFF. CDR3 coding DNA: TGCGCCAGCAGCGTCCGGGACTCCAGCTCCTACAATGAGCAGTTCTTC.

In this sample, this clonotype turned up many times. This sequence joins TRBV19 and TRBJ1-2; weak D call: TRBD1 (6 bases). This CDR3 spans 15 amino acids. Trimming cost V 4 bases and J 3 bases, with 15 bases left between them. The germline V gene has CDR1 LNHDA and CDR2 SQIVND (reference sequence). In nucleotides, the CDR3 is TGTGCCAGTAGTACACAGGGCGCGTTTGACTATGGCTACACCTTC. Translating gives CASSTQGAFDYGYTF.

This clonotype has at least ten counts. The chain recombines TRBV6-5 with TRBJ1-5; possible D gene TRBD1, 5 bases. Per the germline V gene, CDR1 is MNHEY and CDR2 is SVGAGI. CDR3 length: 17 amino acids. V was cut by 6 bases and J by 0 bases, with 18 bases left in between. CDR3 sequence (DNA): TGTGCCAGCAGGCGTACCCGGGACGGCAATAGCAATCAGCCCCAGCATTTT. Protein sequence: CASRRTRDGNSNQPQHF.